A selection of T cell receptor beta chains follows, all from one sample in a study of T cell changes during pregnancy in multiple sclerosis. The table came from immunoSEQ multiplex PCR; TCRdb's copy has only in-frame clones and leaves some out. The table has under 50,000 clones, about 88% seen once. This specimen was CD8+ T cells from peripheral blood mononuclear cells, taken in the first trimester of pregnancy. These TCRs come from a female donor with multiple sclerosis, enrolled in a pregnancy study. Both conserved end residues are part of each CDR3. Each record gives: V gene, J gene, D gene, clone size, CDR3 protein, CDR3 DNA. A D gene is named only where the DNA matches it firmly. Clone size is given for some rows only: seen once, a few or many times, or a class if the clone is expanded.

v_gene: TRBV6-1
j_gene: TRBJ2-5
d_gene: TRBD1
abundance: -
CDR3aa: CASSFLQGAMETQYF
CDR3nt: TGTGCCAGCAGTTTCCTCCAGGGGGCGATGGAGACCCAGTACTTC

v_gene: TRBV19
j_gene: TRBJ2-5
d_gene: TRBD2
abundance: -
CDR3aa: CASSIREAMGETQYF
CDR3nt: TGTGCCAGTAGTATCCGGGAGGCAATGGGGGAGACCCAGTACTTC

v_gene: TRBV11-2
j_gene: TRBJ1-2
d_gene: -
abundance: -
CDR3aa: CASSLGRLYGYTF
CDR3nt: TGTGCCAGCAGCTTAGGGCGGCTCTATGGCTACACCTTC

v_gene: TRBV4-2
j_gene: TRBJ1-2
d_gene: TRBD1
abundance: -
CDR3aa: CASSPGTGDYTF
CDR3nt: TGTGCCAGCAGCCCCGGGACAGGGGACTACACCTTC

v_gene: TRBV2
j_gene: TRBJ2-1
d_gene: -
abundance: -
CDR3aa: CASSGSERGYNEQFF
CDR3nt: TGTGCCAGCAGTGGGTCGGAACGGGGCTACAATGAGCAGTTCTTC

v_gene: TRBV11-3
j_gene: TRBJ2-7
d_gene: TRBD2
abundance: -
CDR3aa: CASSLESGGYEQYF
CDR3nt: TGTGCCAGCAGCTTAGAGAGCGGGGGCTACGAGCAGTACTTC

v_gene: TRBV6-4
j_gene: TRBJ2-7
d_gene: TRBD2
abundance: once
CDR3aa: CASRRLAAYEQYF
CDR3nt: TGTGCCAGCAGACGACTAGCGGCCTACGAGCAGTACTTC

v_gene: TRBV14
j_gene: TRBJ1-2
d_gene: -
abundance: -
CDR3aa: CASSQYDSVPNYGYTF
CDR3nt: TGTGCCAGCAGCCAATATGACAGTGTACCTAACTATGGCTACACCTTC

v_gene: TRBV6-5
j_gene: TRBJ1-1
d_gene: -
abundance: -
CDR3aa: CASSYSVAGNTEAFF
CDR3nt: TGTGCCAGCAGTTACTCCGTGGCAGGGAACACTGAAGCTTTCTTT

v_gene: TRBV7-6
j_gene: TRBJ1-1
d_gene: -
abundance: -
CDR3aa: CASSSRVIKGTEAFF
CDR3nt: TGTGCCAGCAGCTCGAGGGTTATTAAAGGGACTGAAGCTTTCTTT

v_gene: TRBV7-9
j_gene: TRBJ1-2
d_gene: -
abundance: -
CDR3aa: CASSSYGYTF
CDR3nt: TGTGCCAGCAGTTCTTATGGCTACACCTTC

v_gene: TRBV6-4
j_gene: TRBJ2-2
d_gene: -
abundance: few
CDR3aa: CASSDSRGIGELFF
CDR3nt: TGTGCCAGCAGTGACTCGAGAGGGATCGGGGAGCTGTTTTTT

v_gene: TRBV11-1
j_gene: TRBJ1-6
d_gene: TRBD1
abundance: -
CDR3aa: CASSSGQGENSPLHF
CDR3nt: TGTGCCAGCAGTTCCGGACAGGGAGAGAATTCACCCCTCCACTTT

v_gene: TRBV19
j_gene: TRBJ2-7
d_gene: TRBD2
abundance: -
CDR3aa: CASSIGLAAYEQYF
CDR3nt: TGTGCCAGTAGTATAGGCCTAGCGGCGTACGAGCAGTACTTC

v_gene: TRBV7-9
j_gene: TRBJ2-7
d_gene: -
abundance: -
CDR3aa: CASSMQGYEQYF
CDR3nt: TGTGCCAGCAGCATGCAGGGATACGAGCAGTACTTC

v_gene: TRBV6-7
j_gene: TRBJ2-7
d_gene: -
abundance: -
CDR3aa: CASSYFKGPDLYEQYF
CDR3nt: TGTGCCAGCAGTTACTTCAAAGGCCCGGACTTATACGAGCAGTACTTC